The T cell receptor (beta chain) described here comes from a study of control samples from healthy donors and cancer patients. Measured with immunoSEQ multiplex PCR; TCRdb has only the in-frame clones, and not every one. The data show around 180,000 clones, with 94% seen just once and around 1.5% held by the top ten. The CDR3 extends over 11 amino acids. Germline loops: CDR1 SQVTM, CDR2 ANQGSEA. V dropped 7 bases and J dropped 7 bases, with 13 bases sitting between them. Sequenced sample: blood. The J gene is TRBJ1-2, the V gene TRBV29-1; TRBD1 is a possible D gene (5 bases). The receptor was derived from a woman between 18 and 30 years old in good health. The CDR3 DNA reads as TGCAGCGCTCGGGACTCTTCTGGCTACACCTTC. This codes for CSARDSSGYTF.